These T cell receptor beta chains were read from a single sample in a study of beta chain features in type 1 diabetes. The method was immunoSEQ multiplex PCR; TCRdb's version includes in-frame clones alone and lacks a portion of them. The sample yields around 280,000 clones, approximately 16% seen once. The sequenced sample was naive CD4+ T cells from blood. These receptors came from a man aged 18 to 30 with type 1 diabetes. The CDR3 runs from the conserved cysteine through the conserved F or W. Each record gives: clone size, J gene, V gene, D gene, CDR3 protein, CDR3 DNA. A D gene is named only where the DNA matches it firmly. Only some rows state a clone size, as once, few, many or a class for expanded clones.

abundance: -; j_gene: TRBJ2-7; v_gene: TRBV28; d_gene: TRBD1; CDR3aa: CASSSSGTGGYEQYF; CDR3nt: TGTGCCAGCAGTTCCTCGGGGACAGGGGGCTACGAGCAGTACTTC
abundance: -; j_gene: TRBJ1-1; v_gene: TRBV29-1; d_gene: TRBD1; CDR3aa: CSVESRRTGGTEAFF; CDR3nt: TGCAGCGTCGAAAGCCGCCGGACAGGAGGTACTGAAGCTTTCTTT
abundance: few; j_gene: TRBJ2-4; v_gene: TRBV18; d_gene: TRBD1; CDR3aa: CASSPSGTGLNIQYF; CDR3nt: TGTGCCAGCTCACCCTCCGGGACAGGGCTAAACATTCAGTACTTC
abundance: -; j_gene: TRBJ2-3; v_gene: TRBV7-9; d_gene: -; CDR3aa: CASSLITLAVTDTQYF; CDR3nt: TGTGCCAGCAGCTTAATAACACTAGCCGTCACAGATACGCAGTATTTT
abundance: -; j_gene: TRBJ2-3; v_gene: TRBV28; d_gene: TRBD1; CDR3aa: CASSFGQGDHTQYF; CDR3nt: TGTGCCAGCAGTTTTGGACAGGGGGATCATACGCAGTATTTT
abundance: -; j_gene: TRBJ1-1; v_gene: TRBV19; d_gene: TRBD1; CDR3aa: CASTGGVNTEAFF; CDR3nt: TGTGCCAGTACAGGGGGCGTCAACACTGAAGCTTTCTTT
abundance: few; j_gene: TRBJ1-5; v_gene: TRBV18; d_gene: -; CDR3aa: CASSPDTGPGGQPQHF; CDR3nt: TGTGCCAGCTCACCAGATACAGGGCCCGGCGGGCAGCCCCAGCATTTT
abundance: few; j_gene: TRBJ2-3; v_gene: TRBV18; d_gene: -; CDR3aa: CASSPPSSEGDTQYF; CDR3nt: TGTGCCAGCTCACCACCCTCTAGCGAGGGGGATACGCAGTATTTT
abundance: once; j_gene: TRBJ2-5; v_gene: TRBV14; d_gene: TRBD2; CDR3aa: CASSLTSGGSTQYF; CDR3nt: TGTGCCAGCAGCCTTACTAGCGGGGGATCGACCCAGTACTTC
abundance: -; j_gene: TRBJ2-1; v_gene: TRBV4-3; d_gene: TRBD1; CDR3aa: CASSAGTDTQGQFF; CDR3nt: TGCGCCAGCAGCGCAGGGACAGACACCCAAGGGCAGTTCTTC
abundance: -; j_gene: TRBJ1-2; v_gene: TRBV6-5; d_gene: TRBD1; CDR3aa: CASSEVDRTGYTF; CDR3nt: TGTGCCAGCAGTGAAGTGGACAGGACTGGCTACACCTTC
abundance: few; j_gene: TRBJ1-4; v_gene: TRBV7-2; d_gene: -; CDR3aa: CASSPPVPGRVEKLFF; CDR3nt: TGTGCCAGCAGTCCCCCGGTCCCAGGGAGGGTTGAAAAACTGTTTTTT
abundance: -; j_gene: TRBJ1-1; v_gene: TRBV6-6; d_gene: -; CDR3aa: CASSYHPSGGNTEAFF; CDR3nt: TGTGCCAGCAGTTATCATCCCTCCGGGGGGAACACTGAAGCTTTCTTT
abundance: -; j_gene: TRBJ2-3; v_gene: TRBV7-2; d_gene: TRBD2; CDR3aa: CASSVSSGGTDTQYF; CDR3nt: TGTGCCAGCAGCGTGTCTAGCGGGGGTACAGATACGCAGTATTTT
abundance: few; j_gene: TRBJ2-1; v_gene: TRBV9; d_gene: -; CDR3aa: CASRRDSSSYNEQFF; CDR3nt: TGTGCCAGCAGGAGGGACTCCAGCTCCTACAATGAGCAGTTCTTC
abundance: -; j_gene: TRBJ1-1; v_gene: TRBV5-1; d_gene: TRBD1; CDR3aa: CASSLGTGPGTEAFF; CDR3nt: TGCGCCAGCAGCTTAGGGACAGGGCCCGGGACTGAAGCTTTCTTT
abundance: once; j_gene: TRBJ1-1; v_gene: TRBV6-1; d_gene: TRBD1; CDR3aa: CASSEGAQGFTEAFF; CDR3nt: TGTGCCAGCAGTGAAGGGGCACAGGGGTTCACTGAAGCTTTCTTT
abundance: -; j_gene: TRBJ2-3; v_gene: TRBV18; d_gene: -; CDR3aa: CASSPGPNDTQYF; CDR3nt: TGTGCCAGCTCACCGGGGCCAAACGATACGCAGTATTTT
abundance: -; j_gene: TRBJ2-4; v_gene: TRBV4-2; d_gene: TRBD2; CDR3aa: CASSILAGGPLDKNIQYF; CDR3nt: TGTGCCAGCAGTATCCTAGCGGGAGGGCCCTTAGACAAAAACATTCAGTACTTC
abundance: -; j_gene: TRBJ2-1; v_gene: TRBV6-1; d_gene: -; CDR3aa: CASSEVGGGDEQFF; CDR3nt: TGTGCCAGCAGTGAAGTTGGCGGCGGCGATGAGCAGTTCTTC
abundance: few; j_gene: TRBJ1-2; v_gene: TRBV5-1; d_gene: TRBD1; CDR3aa: CASSLGQGRYGYTF; CDR3nt: TGCGCCAGCAGCTTGGGACAGGGACGCTATGGCTACACCTTC
abundance: few; j_gene: TRBJ1-5; v_gene: TRBV28; d_gene: -; CDR3aa: CASSSAQGNQPQHF; CDR3nt: TGTGCCAGCAGTTCCGCTCAGGGGAATCAGCCCCAGCATTTT
abundance: few; j_gene: TRBJ1-1; v_gene: TRBV9; d_gene: TRBD1; CDR3aa: CASSVQGGTEAFF; CDR3nt: TGTGCCAGCAGCGTACAGGGGGGAACTGAAGCTTTCTTT